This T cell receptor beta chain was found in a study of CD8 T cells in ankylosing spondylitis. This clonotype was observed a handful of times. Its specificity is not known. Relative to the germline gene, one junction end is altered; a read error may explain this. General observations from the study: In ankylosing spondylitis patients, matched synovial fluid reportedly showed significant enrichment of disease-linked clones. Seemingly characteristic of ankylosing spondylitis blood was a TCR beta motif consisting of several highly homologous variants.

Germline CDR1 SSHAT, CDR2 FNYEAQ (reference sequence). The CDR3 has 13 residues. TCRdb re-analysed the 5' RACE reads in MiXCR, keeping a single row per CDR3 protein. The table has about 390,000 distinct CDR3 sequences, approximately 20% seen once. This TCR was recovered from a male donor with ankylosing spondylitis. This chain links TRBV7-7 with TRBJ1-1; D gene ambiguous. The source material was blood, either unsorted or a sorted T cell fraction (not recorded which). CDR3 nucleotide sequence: TGTGCTAGCAGGCTGGCAGTGAACACTGAAGCTTTCTTT. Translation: CASRLAVNTEAFF.